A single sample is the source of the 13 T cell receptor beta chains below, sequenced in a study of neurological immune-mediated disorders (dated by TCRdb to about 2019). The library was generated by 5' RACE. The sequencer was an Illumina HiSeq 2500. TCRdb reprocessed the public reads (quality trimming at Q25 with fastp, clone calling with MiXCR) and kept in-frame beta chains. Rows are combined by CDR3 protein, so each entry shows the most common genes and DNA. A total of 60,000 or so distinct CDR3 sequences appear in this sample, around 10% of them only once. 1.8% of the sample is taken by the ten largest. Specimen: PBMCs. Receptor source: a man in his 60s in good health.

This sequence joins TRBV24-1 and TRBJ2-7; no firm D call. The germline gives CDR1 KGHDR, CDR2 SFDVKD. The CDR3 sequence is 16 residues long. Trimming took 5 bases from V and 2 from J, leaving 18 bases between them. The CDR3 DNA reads TGTGCCACCAGTGCCTCCCCCGACGACGGCGCCTACGAGCAGTACTTC. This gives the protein CATSASPDDGAYEQYF.

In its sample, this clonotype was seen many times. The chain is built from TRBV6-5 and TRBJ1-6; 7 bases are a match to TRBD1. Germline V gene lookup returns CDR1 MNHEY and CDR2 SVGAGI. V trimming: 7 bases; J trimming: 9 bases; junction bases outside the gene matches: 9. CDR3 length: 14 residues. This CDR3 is CASNRQGGGSPLHF. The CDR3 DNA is TGTGCCAGCAATCGACAGGGTGGAGGTTCACCCCTCCACTTT.

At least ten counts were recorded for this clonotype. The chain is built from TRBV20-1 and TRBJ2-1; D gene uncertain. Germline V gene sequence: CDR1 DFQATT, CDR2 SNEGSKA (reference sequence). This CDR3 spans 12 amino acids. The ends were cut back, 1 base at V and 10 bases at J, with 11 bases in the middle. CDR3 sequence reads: CSARVLGEEQFF. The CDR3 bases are TGCAGTGCTAGAGTCCTTGGGGAAGAGCAGTTCTTC.

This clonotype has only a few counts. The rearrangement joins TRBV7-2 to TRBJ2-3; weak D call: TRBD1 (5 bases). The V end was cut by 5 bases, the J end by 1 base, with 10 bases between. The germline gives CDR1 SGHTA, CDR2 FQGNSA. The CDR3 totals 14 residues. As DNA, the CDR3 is TGTGCCAGCAGCCTCGCCAGGGGCACAGATACGCAGTATTTT. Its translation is CASSLARGTDTQYF.

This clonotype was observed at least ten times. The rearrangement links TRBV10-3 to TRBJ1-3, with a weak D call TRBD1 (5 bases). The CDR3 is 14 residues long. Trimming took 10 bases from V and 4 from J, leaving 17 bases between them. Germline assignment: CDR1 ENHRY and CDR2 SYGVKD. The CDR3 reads CASCQGFRGNTIYF. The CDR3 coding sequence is TGTGCCAGTTGTCAGGGCTTTAGAGGAAACACCATATATTTT.

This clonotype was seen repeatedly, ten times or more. The CDR3 protein is CASSLRTGGEKLFF. Here the CDR3 DNA reads TGTGCCAGCAGCCTCCGGACAGGGGGTGAAAAACTGTTTTTT. The rearrangement uses TRBV12-3 or TRBV12-4 and TRBJ1-4; 10 positions agree with TRBD1. V shed 6 bases and J 7 bases; nucleotides not matched to a gene: 5. This CDR3 region has 14 residues.

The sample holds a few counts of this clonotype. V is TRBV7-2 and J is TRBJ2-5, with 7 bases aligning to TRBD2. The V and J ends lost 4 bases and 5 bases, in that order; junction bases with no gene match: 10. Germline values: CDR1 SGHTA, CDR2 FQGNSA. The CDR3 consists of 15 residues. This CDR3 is CASSSRTGGGETQYF. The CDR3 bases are TGTGCCAGCAGCTCGCGCACGGGGGGTGGGGAGACCCAGTACTTC. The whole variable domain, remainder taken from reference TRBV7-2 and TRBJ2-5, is GAGVSQSPSNKVTEKGKDVELRCDPISGHTALYWYRQSLGQGLEFLIYFQGNSAPDKSGLPSDRFSAERTGGSVSTLTIQRTQQEDSAVYLCASSSRTGGGETQYFGPGTRLLVL.

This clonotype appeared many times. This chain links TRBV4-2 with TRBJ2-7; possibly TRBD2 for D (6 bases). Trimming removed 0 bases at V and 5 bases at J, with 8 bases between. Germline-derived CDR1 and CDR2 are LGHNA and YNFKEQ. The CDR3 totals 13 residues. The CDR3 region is CASSQDRRDEQYF. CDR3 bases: TGTGCCAGCAGCCAAGATCGGAGGGACGAGCAGTACTTC.

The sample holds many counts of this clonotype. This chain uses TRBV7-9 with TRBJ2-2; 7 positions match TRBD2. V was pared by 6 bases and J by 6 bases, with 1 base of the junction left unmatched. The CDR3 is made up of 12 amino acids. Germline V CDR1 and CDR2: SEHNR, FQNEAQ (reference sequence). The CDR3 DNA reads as TGTGCCAGCAGGACTAGCCCCGGGGAGCTGTTTTTT. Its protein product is CASRTSPGELFF.

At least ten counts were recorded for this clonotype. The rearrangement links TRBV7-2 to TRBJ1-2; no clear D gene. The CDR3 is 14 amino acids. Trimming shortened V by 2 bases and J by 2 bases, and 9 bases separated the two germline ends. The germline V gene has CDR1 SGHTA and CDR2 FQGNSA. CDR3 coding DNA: TGTGCCAGCAGCTTAAGTACCCAGAACTATGGCTACACCTTC. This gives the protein CASSLSTQNYGYTF. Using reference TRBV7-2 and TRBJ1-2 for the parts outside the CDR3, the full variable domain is GAGVSQSPSNKVTEKGKDVELRCDPISGHTALYWYRQSLGQGLEFLIYFQGNSAPDKSGLPSDRFSAERTGGSVSTLTIQRTQQEDSAVYLCASSLSTQNYGYTFGSGTRLTVV.

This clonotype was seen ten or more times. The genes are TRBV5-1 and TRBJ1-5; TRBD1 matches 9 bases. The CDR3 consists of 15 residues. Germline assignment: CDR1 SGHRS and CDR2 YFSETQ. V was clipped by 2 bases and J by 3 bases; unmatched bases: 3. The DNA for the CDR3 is TGCGCCAGCAGCTTCGGACAGGGGCTCAATCAGCCCCAGCATTTT. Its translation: CASSFGQGLNQPQHF. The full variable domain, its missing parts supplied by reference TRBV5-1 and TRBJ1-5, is KAGVTQTPRYLIKTRGQQVTLSCSPISGHRSVSWYQQTPGQGLQFLFEYFSETQRNKGNFPGRFSGRQFSNSRSEMNVSTLELGDSALYLCASSFGQGLNQPQHFGDGTRLSIL.

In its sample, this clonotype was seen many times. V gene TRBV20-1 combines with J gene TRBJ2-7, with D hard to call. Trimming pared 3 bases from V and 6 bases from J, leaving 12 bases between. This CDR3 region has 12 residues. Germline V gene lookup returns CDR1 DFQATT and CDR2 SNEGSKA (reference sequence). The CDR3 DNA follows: TGCAGTGCTAGGCACGTTGACGGCGAGCAGTACTTC. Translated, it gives CSARHVDGEQYF.

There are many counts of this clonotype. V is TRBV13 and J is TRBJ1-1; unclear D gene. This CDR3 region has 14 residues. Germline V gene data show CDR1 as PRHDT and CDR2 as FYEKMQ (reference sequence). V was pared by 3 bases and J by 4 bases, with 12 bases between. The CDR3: CASSFNPEGTEAFF. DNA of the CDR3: TGTGCCAGCAGCTTCAACCCGGAAGGCACTGAAGCTTTCTTT.